The next 10 T cell receptor beta chains were all read from a single sample in a study of T-cell memory formation after mild COVID-19. TCRdb independently ran MiXCR on the 5' RACE reads; one entry per CDR3 protein. The sample includes around 190,000 distinct CDR3 sequences, around a sixth seen only once; the top ten take under 4.5%. Sequencing was carried out using PBMCs or a T cell subset sorted from them (not recorded which). The receptors originated from a young man who had mild COVID-19 (a few samples of this study predate the infection). Cell type and time point are not known.

This clonotype was seen a few times. The chain combines TRBV4-1 with TRBJ2-4; weak D call: TRBD1 (7 bases). Trimming removed 3 bases from V and 1 base from J, with 16 bases in between. The CDR3 covers 17 residues. Germline CDR1 reads MGHRA; CDR2 reads YSYEKL. The CDR3 coding sequence is TGCGCCAGCAGCCAGCCCGCCAGGGGGGCTGCCAAAAACATTCAGTACTTC. This translates into CASSQPARGAAKNIQYF.

Only a few counts were recorded for this clonotype. V is TRBV6-5 and J is TRBJ2-1; 12 bases line up with TRBD2. The V and J ends lost 4 bases and 5 bases, in that order; junction bases with no gene match: 6. Germline CDR1 is MNHEY and CDR2 is SVGAGI. This CDR3 has 16 residues. The CDR3 DNA reads TGTGCCAGCAGTTCCCCGACTAGCGGGGGCCACAATGAGCAGTTCTTC. Protein sequence: CASSSPTSGGHNEQFF.

This rearrangement joins TRBV28 to TRBJ2-5, with 7 bases that match TRBD1. CDR1 MDHEN and CDR2 SYDVKM come from the germline V gene. The length of the CDR3 is 11 residues. Trimming removed 5 bases from V and 13 bases from J; junction bases left unmatched: 7. The CDR3 coding sequence is TGTGCCAGCAGTCACCCGACAGGGTCGTACTTC. It codes for CASSHPTGSYF.

V usage is TRBV6-5 and J usage is TRBJ1-4; tentatively, D is TRBD1 (5 bases). There are 18 residues in the CDR3. Trimming shortened V by 0 bases and J by 0 bases, and 14 bases separated the two germline ends. The germline CDR1 and CDR2 sequences are MNHEY and SVGAGI. The CDR3 loop reads CASSYSPPTGATNEKLFF. The DNA for the CDR3 is TGTGCCAGCAGTTACTCACCTCCCACAGGTGCAACTAATGAAAAACTGTTTTTT.

This clonotype was counted only a few times. This chain connects TRBV7-2 to TRBJ1-5; D is ambiguous. Between the trimmed V and J ends, which lost 5 bases and 3 bases, there was a span of 5 bases. The germline CDR1 and CDR2 sequences are SGHTA and FQGNSA. The CDR3 sequence is 12 residues long. CDR3 protein: CASSPYNQPQHF. Written as DNA, the CDR3 is TGTGCCAGCAGCCCATACAATCAGCCCCAGCATTTT.

This clonotype was seen only a few times. The rearrangement joins TRBV11-2 to TRBJ2-1; possibly TRBD1 for D (5 bases). Trimming took off 2 bases at V and 8 bases at J, with 10 bases between the two ends. This CDR3 contains 13 residues. Germline V gene lookup returns CDR1 SGHAT and CDR2 FQNNGV. For the CDR3, the DNA is TGTGCCAGCAGCTTAATGATAGGGGATGAGCAGTTCTTC. Encoded protein: CASSLMIGDEQFF.

In DNA, the CDR3 is TGCAGTGCTAGCCCTAGCGGGGGGGCGAAAGATACGCAGTATTTT. Its translation is CSASPSGGAKDTQYF. The chain links TRBV20-1 to TRBJ2-3; the match to TRBD2 covers 12 bases. CDR1 DFQATT and CDR2 SNEGSKA come from the germline V gene (reference sequence). The J segment lost 5 bases and the V segment lost 3 bases, leaving 6 bases of the junction unmatched. This CDR3 spans 15 amino acids.

This clonotype was picked up many times. The CDR3 sequence: CASSDRAAAGELFF. The DNA for the CDR3 is TGTGCCAGCAGTGACAGGGCGGCTGCCGGGGAGCTGTTTTTT. The chain carries TRBV6-4 and TRBJ2-2; unclear D gene. V lost 2 bases to trimming and J lost 6 bases, with 10 bases between them. CDR3 length equals 14 residues. CDR1 and CDR2 (germline): MRHNA, SNTAGT.

A note on this clonotype: With a much larger clone just one base away, this may be a read error. The chain couples TRBV28 to TRBJ2-7, with 13 bases that match TRBD2. The CDR3 spans 16 residues. The germline V gene encodes CDR1 MDHEN and CDR2 SYDVKM. J gave up 11 bases and V 5 bases, and 15 bases lay outside the gene matches. CDR3 coding DNA: TGTGCCAGCAGTCCCAGTGGGACTAGCGGGGTACGAGGGAAGTACGTC. Encoded protein: CASSPSGTSGVRGKYV.

This clonotype has a count of ten or more. The chain has TRBV7-2 and TRBJ2-5, with D perhaps matching TRBD1 (6 bases). Trimming shortened V by 1 base and J by 5 bases, and 11 bases separated the two germline ends. The CDR3 sequence is 14 residues long. Looked up from germline, CDR1 is SGHTA and CDR2 is FQGNSA. The CDR3 reads CASSLGTGQETQYF. CDR3 sequence (DNA): TGTGCCAGCAGCTTAGGTACAGGGCAGGAGACCCAGTACTTC.